The TCR beta chain described here comes from a study of T cell repertoires in cytomegalovirus infection. Germline CDR1 is SGHTA and CDR2 is FQGNSA. Losses at the gene ends were 1 base for V and 8 bases for J; bases not matched to a gene: 5. The CDR3 runs 15 residues. General study points: HLA-C-restricted, CMV-specific TCR beta clonotypes were dominant ex vivo.

A single record per CDR3 protein comes from TCRdb applying MiXCR to the reads. Here the sample spans about 190,000 distinct CDR3 sequences, roughly 9% being singletons. This clonotype was found many times. What it binds is not known. The origin of this receptor is a human donor in good health (CMV status not recorded). Some clones in this sample may be carry-over from other donors' samples. The sample taken for sequencing was PBMCs. The chain links TRBV7-2 to TRBJ1-6; 7 bases are shared with TRBD1. CDR3 DNA sequence: TGTGCCAGCAGCTTAGAGGGGGCTAGGCATTCACCCCTCCACTTT. Translating gives CASSLEGARHSPLHF.